This T cell receptor beta chain was obtained from a study of T cell responses to AZD1222 COVID-19 vaccine. Overall study: Second doses at about 4 or about 12 weeks were pooled. General observations from the study: There were mostly white British donors and more females than males, and clonal diversity was possibly underestimated.

The method was immunoSEQ multiplex PCR; TCRdb's version includes in-frame clones alone and lacks a portion of them. The data show approximately 50,000 clones, around three quarters seen once. The CDR3 is 15 amino acids. Trimming cost V 5 bases and J 2 bases; bases outside gene matches: 5. Germline CDR1 is SNHLY and CDR2 is FYNNEI. This clone has just a few counts. The antigen remains unidentified. This rearrangement joins TRBV2 to TRBJ2-2; 7 bases are shared with TRBD1. Sequenced material: peripheral blood, taken on day 0 of AZD1222 vaccination. This sequence originates from an adult in good health. CDR3 sequence: CASSPTGLNTGELFF. CDR3 coding DNA: TGTGCCAGCAGTCCGACAGGGCTTAACACCGGGGAGCTGTTTTTT.